The clone carrying this TCR beta chain was seen repeatedly, ten times or more. The data were taken from a study of neurological immune-mediated disorders. It was by 5'RACE with 10-nucleotide random UMIs that the cDNA was made. TCRdb re-called the 5' RACE reads with MiXCR, one entry per CDR3 protein. Of 50,000 to 75,000 distinct CDR3 sequences in the sample, about 13% were seen once. V shed 6 bases, J shed 3 bases, and the junction held 10 bases outside the gene matches. Germline assignment: CDR1 SQVTM and CDR2 ANQGSEA. CDR3 length: 15 residues. V and J are TRBV29-1 and TRBJ2-1; 8 bases match TRBD1. This receptor was identified in a woman aged 60 to 75 with HTLV-1-associated myelopathy (HAM/TSP). What was sequenced was PBMCs. CDR3 in DNA: TGCAGCGTGTCCCCGGGACAGGCTAGCTACAATGAGCAGTTCTTC. Protein product: CSVSPGQASYNEQFF.